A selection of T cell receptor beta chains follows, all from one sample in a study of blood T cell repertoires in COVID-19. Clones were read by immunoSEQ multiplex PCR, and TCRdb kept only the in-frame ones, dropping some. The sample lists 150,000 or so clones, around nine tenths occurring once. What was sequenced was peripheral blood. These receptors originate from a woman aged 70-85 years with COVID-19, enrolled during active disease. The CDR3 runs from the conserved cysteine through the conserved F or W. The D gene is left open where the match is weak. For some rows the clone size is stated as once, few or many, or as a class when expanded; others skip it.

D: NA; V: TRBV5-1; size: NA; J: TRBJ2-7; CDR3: CASSLSSGVAAQGQYF; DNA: TGCGCCAGCAGCTTGTCTTCCGGGGTAGCCGCACAGGGGCAGTACTTC
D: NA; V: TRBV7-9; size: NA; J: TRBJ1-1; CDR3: CASTRWGTGTRSTEAFF; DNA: TGTGCCAGCACCCGCTGGGGTACAGGGACACGATCCACTGAAGCTTTCTTT
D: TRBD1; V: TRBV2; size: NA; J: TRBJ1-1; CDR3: CASRAGGLNTEAFF; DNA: TGTGCCAGCAGGGCAGGGGGCCTGAACACTGAAGCTTTCTTT
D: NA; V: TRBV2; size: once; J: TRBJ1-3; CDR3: CASSGGGTSGNTIYF; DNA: TGTGCCAGCAGTGGCGGGGGGACCTCTGGAAACACCATATATTTT
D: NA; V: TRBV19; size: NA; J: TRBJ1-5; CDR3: CASSFTSQPQHF; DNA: TGTGCCAGTAGTTTCACGAGTCAGCCCCAGCATTTT
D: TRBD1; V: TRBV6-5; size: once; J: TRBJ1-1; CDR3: CASRYDREPNTEAFF; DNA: TGTGCCAGCAGGTACGACAGGGAACCAAACACTGAAGCTTTCTTT
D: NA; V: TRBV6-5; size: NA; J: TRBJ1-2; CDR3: CASRVQGNYGYTF; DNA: TGTGCCAGCAGGGTACAGGGTAACTATGGCTACACCTTC
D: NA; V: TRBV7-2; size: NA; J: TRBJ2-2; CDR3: CASSVAGPGELFF; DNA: TGTGCCAGCAGCGTGGCGGGGCCCGGGGAGCTGTTTTTT
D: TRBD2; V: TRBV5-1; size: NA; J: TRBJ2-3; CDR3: CASSLAVIAGGSVDTQYF; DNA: TGCGCCAGCAGCTTGGCCGTAATAGCGGGGGGGTCTGTAGATACGCAGTATTTT
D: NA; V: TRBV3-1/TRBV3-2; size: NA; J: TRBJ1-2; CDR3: CASSQVGRQGTNYGYTF; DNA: TGTGCCAGCAGCCAAGTTGGTCGGCAGGGGACTAACTATGGCTACACCTTC
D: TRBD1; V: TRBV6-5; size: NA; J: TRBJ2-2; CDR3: CASSRQGVKTGELFF; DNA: TGTGCCAGCAGCCGACAGGGGGTGAAGACCGGGGAGCTGTTTTTT
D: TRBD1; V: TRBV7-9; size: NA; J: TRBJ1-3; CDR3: CASSWDRGLGNTIYF; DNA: TGTGCCAGCAGCTGGGACAGGGGGCTTGGAAACACCATATATTTT
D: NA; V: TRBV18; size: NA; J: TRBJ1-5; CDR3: CASSVYSNQPQHF; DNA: TGTGCCAGCTCAGTATATAGCAATCAGCCCCAGCATTTT
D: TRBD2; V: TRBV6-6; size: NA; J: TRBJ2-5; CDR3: CASTSGTSVVTQHF; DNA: TGTGCCAGCACCTCCGGGACTAGCGTTGTGACCCAGCACTTC
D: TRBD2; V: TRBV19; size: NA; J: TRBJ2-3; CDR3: CASSIQRGGFMEDTQYF; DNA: TGTGCCAGTAGTATTCAGCGGGGGGGTTTCATGGAAGATACGCAGTATTTT
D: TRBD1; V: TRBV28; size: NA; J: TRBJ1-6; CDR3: CASKRDSSNSPLHF; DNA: TGTGCCAGCAAACGGGACAGTTCAAATTCACCCCTCCACTTT
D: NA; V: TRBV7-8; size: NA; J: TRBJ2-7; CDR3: CASSWGLSYEQYF; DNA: TGTGCCAGCAGCTGGGGACTGTCCTACGAGCAGTACTTC
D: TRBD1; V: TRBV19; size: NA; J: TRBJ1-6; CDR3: CASSSTGGGDSPLHF; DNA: TGTGCCAGTAGTTCCACAGGGGGTGGTGATTCACCCCTCCACTTT
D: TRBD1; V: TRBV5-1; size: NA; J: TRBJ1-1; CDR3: CASSLTRQGVSEAFF; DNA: TGCGCCAGCAGCCTTACAAGGCAGGGGGTTTCTGAAGCTTTCTTT
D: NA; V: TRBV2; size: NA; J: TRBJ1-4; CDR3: CASGGRGPNEKLFF; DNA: TGTGCCAGCGGAGGCCGGGGTCCTAATGAAAAACTGTTTTTT
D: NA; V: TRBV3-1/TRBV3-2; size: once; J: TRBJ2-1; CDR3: CASSHQDEQFF; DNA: TGTGCCAGCAGCCACCAGGATGAGCAGTTCTTC
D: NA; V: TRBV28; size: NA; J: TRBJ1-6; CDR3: CASFLNVNSPLHF; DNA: TGTGCCAGCTTCCTTAATGTTAATTCACCCCTCCACTTT
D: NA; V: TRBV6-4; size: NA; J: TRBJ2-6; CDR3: CASSTRDSGANVLTF; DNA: TGTGCCAGCAGCACCCGGGACTCTGGGGCCAACGTCCTGACTTTC
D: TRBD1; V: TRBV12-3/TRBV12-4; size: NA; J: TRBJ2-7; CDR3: CASSPTTGREQYF; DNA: TGTGCCAGCAGTCCCACGACAGGGCGCGAGCAGTACTTC
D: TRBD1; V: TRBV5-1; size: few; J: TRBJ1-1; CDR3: CASSLEGQGEAFF; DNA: TGCGCCAGCAGCTTGGAGGGACAGGGTGAAGCTTTCTTT
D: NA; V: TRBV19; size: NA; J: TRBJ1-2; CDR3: CASSMRQGGGYTF; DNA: TGTGCCAGTAGTATGCGGCAGGGTGGTGGCTACACCTTC
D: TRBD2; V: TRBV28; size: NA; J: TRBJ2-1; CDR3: CASSSWTSGANYNEQFF; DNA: TGTGCCAGCAGTTCCTGGACTAGCGGGGCGAACTACAATGAGCAGTTCTTC
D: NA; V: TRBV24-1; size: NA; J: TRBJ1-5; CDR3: CATSDRGDQPQHF; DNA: TGTGCCACTTCGGACAGAGGGGATCAGCCCCAGCATTTT
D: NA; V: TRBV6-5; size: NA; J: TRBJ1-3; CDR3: CASSYDRRSGNTIYF; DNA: TGTGCCAGCAGTTACGACAGACGCTCTGGAAACACCATATATTTT